This passage covers 26 T cell receptor beta chains from one sample sequenced in a study of blood T cell repertoires in COVID-19. Method: immunoSEQ multiplex PCR; TCRdb's copy keeps in-frame clones and lacks some. This repertoire shows roughly 280,000 clones, 75% to 90% found once; its top ten account for under 2.5%. Sequenced material: peripheral blood. The source of these receptors is a man over 45 with acute or convalescent COVID-19.

The chain is built from TRBV6-5 and TRBJ1-2; 7 bases map to TRBD1. Per the germline V gene, CDR1 is MNHEY and CDR2 is SVGAGI. The length of the CDR3 is 15 residues. V shed 4 bases and J 4 bases; nucleotides not matched to a gene: 9. For the CDR3, the DNA is TGTGCCAGCAGTTTGAGTAGACAGGGAAGCTATGGCTACACCTTC. This translates into CASSLSRQGSYGYTF.

The chain is built from TRBV7-6 and TRBJ2-2; TRBD1 matches 8 bases. CDR3 length: 15 amino acids. V shed 5 bases and J 7 bases; nucleotides not matched to a gene: 9. CDR1 SGHVS and CDR2 FNYEAQ come from the germline V gene. The chain's CDR3 is CASSPQTGASGELFF. The CDR3, as DNA: TGTGCCAGCAGCCCCCAGACAGGGGCGAGCGGGGAGCTGTTTTTT.

The chain couples TRBV5-1 to TRBJ1-1; perhaps TRBD1 as D (6 bases). V lost 0 bases, J lost 1 base, and 7 bases lay in between. The CDR3 sequence is 14 residues long. The germline V gene encodes CDR1 SGHRS and CDR2 YFSETQ. Written as DNA, the CDR3 is TGCGCCAGCAGCTTGGCAGGGGAGAACACTGAAGCTTTCTTT. Its protein product is CASSLAGENTEAFF. The variable domain in full, with the rest retrieved from reference TRBV5-1 and TRBJ1-1, is KAGVTQTPRYLIKTRGQQVTLSCSPISGHRSVSWYQQTPGQGLQFLFEYFSETQRNKGNFPGRFSGRQFSNSRSEMNVSTLELGDSALYLCASSLAGENTEAFFGQGTRLTVV.

This clone was detected a few times. The chain joins TRBV6-5 to TRBJ1-2; the D gene is possibly TRBD1 (6 bases). Trimming cost V 2 bases and J 4 bases, with 17 bases left between them. The CDR3 spans 16 residues. Germline CDR1 and CDR2: MNHEY and SVGAGI. CDR3 nucleotides: TGTGCCAGCAGTTACGGAACCCACCTGGGGGCCTATGGCTACACCTTC. Encoded protein: CASSYGTHLGAYGYTF.

The chain has TRBV18 and TRBJ1-1; perhaps TRBD1 as D (6 bases). The CDR3 has 16 residues. Trimming removed 4 bases from V and 0 bases from J, with 15 bases in between. Germline assignment: CDR1 KGHSH and CDR2 LQKENI. The CDR3 nucleotides read TGTGCCAGCTCACTGGGACGAGGACAGCTGAACACTGAAGCTTTCTTT. Translating gives CASSLGRGQLNTEAFF.

This clone occurred once. The chain has TRBV2 and TRBJ1-5; a weak D match, TRBD1 (5 bases). The CDR3 covers 13 residues. V was cut by 7 bases and J by 4 bases, with 11 bases left in between. Germline loops: CDR1 SNHLY, CDR2 FYNNEI. CDR3: CASKEQVNQPQHF. The DNA of the CDR3 is TGTGCCAGCAAGGAACAGGTGAATCAGCCCCAGCATTTT. The full variable domain, with the rest looked up from reference TRBV2 and TRBJ1-5, is EPEVTQTPSHQVTQMGQEVILRCVPISNHLYFYWYRQILGQKVEFLVSFYNNEISEKSEIFDDQFSVERPDGSNFTLKIRSTKLEDSAMYFCASKEQVNQPQHFGDGTRLSIL.

The J gene is TRBJ2-7, the V gene TRBV7-2, with D possibly matching TRBD1 (6 bases). V was cut by 3 bases and J by 6 bases, with 12 bases left in between. This CDR3 spans 13 amino acids. Germline CDR1 is SGHTA and CDR2 is FQGNSA. CDR3 in DNA: TGTGCCAGCAGCTTTTACAGGGATGGCGAGCAGTACTTC. Protein: CASSFYRDGEQYF.

The gene calls are TRBV3-1 (or the pseudogene TRBV3-2) and TRBJ2-1; a weak D match, TRBD1 (6 bases). There are 13 residues in the CDR3. Trimming removed 5 bases at V and 3 bases at J, with 8 bases between. Germline assignment: CDR1 LGHDT and CDR2 YNNKEL (reference sequence). CDR3 protein: CASSGTNYNEQFF. The DNA for the CDR3 is TGTGCCAGCAGCGGGACAAACTACAATGAGCAGTTCTTC.

The V gene is TRBV20-1, the J gene TRBJ2-3, with TRBD2 matching over 9 bases. The germline gives CDR1 DFQATT, CDR2 SNEGSKA (reference sequence). Trimming at V came to 3 bases and at J to 5 bases, leaving 12 bases not matched to a gene. The CDR3 has 16 residues. Here the CDR3 DNA reads TGCAGTGCTAGTCCTCTGGGGGCTAGCGGGGAAGATACGCAGTATTTT. This gives the protein CSASPLGASGEDTQYF.

The V call is TRBV10-3, the J call TRBJ2-1; 10 nucleotides agree with TRBD2. This CDR3 has 15 amino acids. Germline lookup yields CDR1 ENHRY and CDR2 SYGVKD. J was trimmed by 7 bases and V by 4 bases; bases with no gene match: 7. The CDR3 region is CAISGATSGINEQFF. For the CDR3, the DNA is TGTGCCATCAGTGGGGCAACTAGCGGGATAAATGAGCAGTTCTTC.

This clone was seen more than once but under ten times. In DNA, the CDR3 is TGTGCCAGCAGCCCTAGGACTTACGGGTTGGGTAATGAGCAGTTCTTC. This sequence encodes CASSPRTYGLGNEQFF. The J gene is TRBJ2-1, the V gene TRBV5-6; TRBD2 is a possible D gene (5 bases). The length of the CDR3 is 16 residues. Trimming shortened V by 4 bases and J by 7 bases, and 21 bases separated the two germline ends. Germline V gene sequence: CDR1 SGHDT, CDR2 YYEEEE.

The chain has TRBV6-5 and TRBJ1-1, with no clear D. Per germline, CDR1 MNHEY and CDR2 SVGAGI. The germline V and J ends were trimmed by 2 bases and 4 bases, with 14 bases remaining between them. The CDR3 loop spans 15 amino acids. CDR3 sequence reads: CASSYLFEGGTEAFF. In DNA, the CDR3 is TGTGCCAGCAGTTACCTCTTTGAGGGCGGCACTGAAGCTTTCTTT.

The chain has TRBV6-5 and TRBJ1-5, with 8 bases identical to TRBD1. Germline CDR1 MNHEY, CDR2 SVGAGI. J was trimmed by 5 bases and V by 7 bases; bases with no gene match: 7. The CDR3 is 14 amino acids. The CDR3 reads CASNPGQDHQPQHF. In nucleotides, the CDR3 is TGTGCCAGCAACCCGGGACAGGATCATCAGCCCCAGCATTTT.

This clone was picked up a small number of times. This chain connects TRBV9 to TRBJ2-3; the D is unclear. The CDR3 covers 10 residues. Between the trimmed V and J ends, which lost 2 bases and 7 bases, there was a span of 2 bases. CDR1 and CDR2 from the germline V gene are SGDLS and YYNGEE. The CDR3 sequence: CASSVNTQYF. The CDR3 DNA sequence: TGTGCCAGCAGCGTCAATACGCAGTATTTT.

The chain recombines TRBV5-1 with TRBJ2-3, with 8 bases lining up with TRBD1. CDR1 SGHRS and CDR2 YFSETQ come from the germline V gene. V dropped 3 bases and J dropped 1; count of bases not matched to a gene: 10. The CDR3 totals 17 residues. The DNA of the CDR3 is TGCGCCAGCAGCTCCCATCCGACAGGGGATGGCACAGATACGCAGTATTTT. Translating gives CASSSHPTGDGTDTQYF.

The CDR3 loop reads CASSPGAGGEEQYF. The CDR3 DNA is TGTGCCAGCTCACCAGGAGCGGGGGGGGAAGAGCAGTACTTC. The chain is built from TRBV18 and TRBJ2-7, with TRBD2 identical over 10 bases. The germline gives CDR1 KGHSH, CDR2 LQKENI. The V gene end was trimmed by 2 bases and the J gene end by 7 bases; junction bases not matched to a gene: 5. The CDR3 consists of 14 residues.

The table lists this clone with a count of one. The rearrangement links TRBV5-1 to TRBJ2-7, with D perhaps TRBD1 (6 bases). Germline CDR1 SGHRS, CDR2 YFSETQ. This CDR3 contains 14 residues. V shed 4 bases and J shed 2 bases, with 13 bases lying between them. CDR3 nucleotides: TGCGCCAGCAGCGACAGTTGGACAGCCTACGAGCAGTACTTC. It translates to CASSDSWTAYEQYF.

In this sample, this clone turned up once. The V gene is TRBV9, the J gene TRBJ1-1; TRBD1 matches 9 bases. V shed 4 bases and J 4 bases; nucleotides not matched to a gene: 5. Germline CDR1 SGDLS, CDR2 YYNGEE. The CDR3 sequence is 14 residues long. The CDR3 DNA follows: TGTGCCAGCAGCACTGGGACAGGGATCACTGAAGCTTTCTTT. This encodes CASSTGTGITEAFF.

The chain joins TRBV9 to TRBJ2-5; 8 positions match TRBD1. Trimming at V came to 0 bases and at J to 5 bases, leaving 3 bases not matched to a gene. The CDR3 runs 14 residues. Germline CDR1 and CDR2: SGDLS and YYNGEE. CDR3 DNA sequence: TGTGCCAGCAGCGTAGGGGACAGGCCGGAGACCCAGTACTTC. Residues: CASSVGDRPETQYF.

This clone has only one observation. This chain joins TRBV4-2 and TRBJ2-1; D may be TRBD2 (7 bases). CDR3 length: 17 amino acids. The germline V gene has CDR1 LGHNA and CDR2 YNFKEQ. V dropped 0 bases and J dropped 3 bases, with 15 bases sitting between them. The CDR3 DNA sequence: TGTGCCAGCAGCCAAGAGCTGGGCGGGGGCCTCTACAATGAGCAGTTCTTC. Translated: CASSQELGGGLYNEQFF.

The chain couples TRBV5-5 to TRBJ2-1; D is uncertain. The V gene lost 4 bases and the J gene lost 7 bases, with 15 bases spanning the gap. Germline V CDR1 and CDR2: SGHKS, YYEKEE (reference sequence). The CDR3 is made up of 14 amino acids. CDR3 DNA sequence: TGTGCCAGCAGCCGAAGGCTAGTTCTGAATGAGCAGTTCTTC. It encodes CASSRRLVLNEQFF.

This chain connects TRBV5-4 to TRBJ2-3; 7 bases align to TRBD1. Per germline, CDR1 SGHNT and CDR2 YYREEE (reference sequence). CDR3 size: 15 residues. Unmatched junction bases numbered 7, after V lost 4 bases and J lost 2 bases. The CDR3 nucleotides are TGTGCCAGCAGCAAACGGGACAGCCCCACAGATACGCAGTATTTT. This sequence encodes CASSKRDSPTDTQYF. The full variable domain, in which reference TRBV5-4 and TRBJ2-3 provide the parts outside the CDR3, is ETGVTQSPTHLIKTRGQQVTLRCSSQSGHNTVSWYQQALGQGPQFIFQYYREEENGRGNFPPRFSGLQFPNYSSELNVNALELDDSALYLCASSKRDSPTDTQYFGPGTRLTVL.

V is TRBV15 and J is TRBJ2-3; no definite D call. The CDR3 contains 11 residues. In germline, CDR1 is LNHNV, CDR2 YYDKDF (reference sequence). Between the trimmed V and J ends, which lost 2 bases and 10 bases, there was a span of 7 bases. Here the CDR3 DNA reads TGTGCCACCAGCAGACTAGAAGCGCAGTATTTT. It encodes CATSRLEAQYF.

The V call is TRBV13, the J call TRBJ2-7; 8 bases fit TRBD2. Trimming at V came to 2 bases and at J to 2 bases, leaving 5 bases not matched to a gene. The CDR3 is 15 amino acids. Germline assignment: CDR1 PRHDT and CDR2 FYEKMQ (reference sequence). The CDR3 sequence: CASSLSRGVPYEQYF. In DNA form, the CDR3 reads TGTGCCAGCAGCTTATCGCGGGGGGTCCCCTACGAGCAGTACTTC.

The chain employs TRBV27 and TRBJ1-5, with D possibly being TRBD1 (6 bases). V lost 6 bases and J lost 6, with 18 bases in between. CDR1 and CDR2 (germline): MNHEY, SMNVEV (reference sequence). CDR3 length: 15 amino acids. For the CDR3, the DNA is TGTGCCAGCAGGTCTACCGGGACAAATGGTCAGCCCCAGCATTTT. Amino acid sequence: CASRSTGTNGQPQHF.

The chain couples TRBV3-1 (or the pseudogene TRBV3-2) to TRBJ2-7, with D hard to call. The CDR3 length is 11 residues. Trimming took off 4 bases at V and 3 bases at J, with 4 bases between the two ends. CDR1 is LGHDT, CDR2 YNNKEL, per germline (reference sequence). Here the CDR3 DNA reads TGTGCCAGCAGCCGCAGCTACGAGCAGTACTTC. Translating it yields CASSRSYEQYF.